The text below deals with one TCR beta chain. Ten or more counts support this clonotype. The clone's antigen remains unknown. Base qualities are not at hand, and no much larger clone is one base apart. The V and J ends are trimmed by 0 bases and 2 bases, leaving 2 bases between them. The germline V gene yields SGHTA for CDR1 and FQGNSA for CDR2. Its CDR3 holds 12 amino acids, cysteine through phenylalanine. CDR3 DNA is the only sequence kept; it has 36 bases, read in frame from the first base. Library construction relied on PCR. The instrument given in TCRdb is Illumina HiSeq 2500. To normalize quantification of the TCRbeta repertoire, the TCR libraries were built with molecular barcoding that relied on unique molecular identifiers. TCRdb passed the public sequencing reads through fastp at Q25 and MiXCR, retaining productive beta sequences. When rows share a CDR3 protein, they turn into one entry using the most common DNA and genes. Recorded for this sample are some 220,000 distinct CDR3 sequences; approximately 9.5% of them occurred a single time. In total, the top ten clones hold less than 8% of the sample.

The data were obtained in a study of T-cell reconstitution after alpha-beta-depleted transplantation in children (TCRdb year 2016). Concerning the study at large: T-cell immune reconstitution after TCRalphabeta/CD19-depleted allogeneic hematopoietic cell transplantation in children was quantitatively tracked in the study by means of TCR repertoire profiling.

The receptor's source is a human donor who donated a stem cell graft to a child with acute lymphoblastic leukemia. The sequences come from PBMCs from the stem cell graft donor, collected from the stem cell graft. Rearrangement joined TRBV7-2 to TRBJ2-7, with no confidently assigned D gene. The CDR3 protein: CASSLAAYEQYF. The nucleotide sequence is TGTGCCAGCAGCTTAGCGGCCTACGAGCAGTACTTC. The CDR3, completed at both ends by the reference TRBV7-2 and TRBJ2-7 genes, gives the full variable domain GAGVSQSPSNKVTEKGKDVELRCDPISGHTALYWYRQSLGQGLEFLIYFQGNSAPDKSGLPSDRFSAERTGGSVSTLTIQRTQQEDSAVYLCASSLAAYEQYFGPGTRLTVT.